This is a list of T cell receptor beta chains from one sample in a study of blood T cell repertoires in COVID-19. Libraries were prepared by immunoSEQ multiplex PCR; TCRdb keeps only in-frame clonotypes and omits some of them. Among 180,000 or so clones listed, nearly 80% were seen once. Sequencing input: PBMCs or T cells enriched from blood (not recorded which). The receptor set was obtained from a man in his sixties who had been exposed to COVID-19. Each CDR3 is given with its conserved first and last residue. D genes are given only for firm matches. Rows give clone size only sometimes, using once, few, many, or a class for an expanded clone.

size	D	J	V	DNA	CDR3
NA	TRBD2	TRBJ2-2	TRBV7-3	TGTGCCAGCAGCTTACCCTGGACTAGCGGGAGGCCCGGGGAGCTGTTTTTT	CASSLPWTSGRPGELFF
NA	NA	TRBJ1-2	TRBV24-1	TGTGCCACCAGTACAGGGTTGGGTTTTTCCGGCTACACCTTC	CATSTGLGFSGYTF
NA	NA	TRBJ1-1	TRBV5-6	TGTGCCAGCAGCTTGCAGGTTAGGACTGAAGCTTTCTTT	CASSLQVRTEAFF
NA	NA	TRBJ1-5	TRBV29-1	TGCAGCGTTTCGGGGGTTACAGGTCAGCCCCAGCATTTT	CSVSGVTGQPQHF
once	TRBD1	TRBJ2-1	TRBV6-5	TGTGCCAGCAGTTACTCCAACAGGGGGGCTGAGCAGTTCTTC	CASSYSNRGAEQFF
NA	NA	TRBJ1-2	TRBV24-1	TGTGCCACCAGTGCCGAAGGCAGGGAGGACTATGGCTACACCTTC	CATSAEGREDYGYTF
NA	NA	TRBJ2-7	TRBV29-1	TGCAGCGTGGGGGACACTCCGACGGAGGAGCAGTACTTC	CSVGDTPTEEQYF
NA	TRBD2	TRBJ2-1	TRBV5-1	TGCGCCAGCAGCAGCGCGGGAGGAGTCTACAATGAGCAGTTCTTC	CASSSAGGVYNEQFF
NA	TRBD1	TRBJ2-7	TRBV5-1	TGCGCCAGCAGCACGACAGGGGGCCGTTACGAGCAGTACTTC	CASSTTGGRYEQYF
NA	NA	TRBJ1-2	TRBV7-9	TGTGCCAGCAGCCCCCGAAGACAGGCCGGGTACTATGGCTACACCTTC	CASSPRRQAGYYGYTF
once	NA	TRBJ1-5	TRBV19	TGTGCCAGTAGTACATACCTGACAGGTAGCAATCAGCCCCAGCATTTT	CASSTYLTGSNQPQHF
NA	NA	TRBJ1-1	TRBV7-2	TGTGCCAGCAGCCCCCCATTTTCGGTGACTGAAGCTTTCTTT	CASSPPFSVTEAFF
NA	TRBD2	TRBJ2-3	TRBV9	TGTGCCAGCAGCCCCAGACTAGCGGAAGCAAGCACAGATACGCAGTATTTT	CASSPRLAEASTDTQYF
once	TRBD2	TRBJ2-7	TRBV7-8	TGTGCCAGCAGCCAAAGTGGGGCGGGAGGCTACGAGCAGTACTTC	CASSQSGAGGYEQYF
NA	NA	TRBJ1-1	TRBV7-2	TGTGCCAGCAGCTTAAGGCTCGGGGAAGCTTTCTTT	CASSLRLGEAFF
once	TRBD1	TRBJ1-2	TRBV2	TGTGCCAGCAGACCCGACAGGGGTCGGGGCTATGGCTACACCTTC	CASRPDRGRGYGYTF
NA	TRBD1	TRBJ1-1	TRBV14	TGTGCCAGCAGCCAAGTAGACAGGGTTTTGAACACTGAAGCTTTCTTT	CASSQVDRVLNTEAFF
NA	NA	TRBJ2-1	TRBV5-8	TGTGCCAGCAGCCGCATGCAGGGGAGTTTATCCTACAATGAGCAGTTCTTC	CASSRMQGSLSYNEQFF
NA	NA	TRBJ2-2	TRBV19	TGTGCCAGTAGTATGCGGAAAACCGGGGAGCTGTTTTTT	CASSMRKTGELFF
many	NA	TRBJ2-1	TRBV7-9	TGTGCCAGCAGCGGACCAGGGGTCCATGAGCAGTTCTTC	CASSGPGVHEQFF
NA	TRBD1	TRBJ2-3	TRBV29-1	TGCAGCGTTGGGACAGGAGCCCCAGATACGCAGTATTTT	CSVGTGAPDTQYF
NA	NA	TRBJ2-7	TRBV24-1	TGTGCCACCAGTGATTTGGGTACCGGCGAGCAGTACTTC	CATSDLGTGEQYF
NA	TRBD1	TRBJ1-4	TRBV30	TGTGCCTGGAGTGGTAAGGGGGCGAATGAAAAACTGTTTTTT	CAWSGKGANEKLFF
NA	NA	TRBJ2-1	TRBV20-1	TGCAGTGCTAGTAGACAGGCCTGGGACTACAATGAGCAGTTCTTC	CSASRQAWDYNEQFF